This TCR beta chain was captured in a study of cytomegalovirus exposure and HLA in healthy donors. Per germline, CDR1 MRHNA and CDR2 SNTAGT. The CDR3 contains 15 residues. Trimming took off 2 bases at V and 5 bases at J, with 13 bases between the two ends. PCR employed 60 Vbeta and 13 Jbeta primers. Sequenced by immunoSEQ multiplex PCR; TCRdb stores in-frame clones only, minus some. There are 250,000 to 300,000 clones in the sample; approximately 91% occur only once, and 1.7% lies in the top ten. This chain connects TRBV6-4 to TRBJ2-1; tentatively, D is TRBD1 (5 bases). The sample comprised PBMCs. The source of this sequence is a girl aged 2-10 years in good health and CMV-seronegative. This chain's CDR3 is CASSDVGASNNEQFF. CDR3 DNA sequence: TGTGCCAGCAGTGACGTTGGGGCTTCAAACAATGAGCAGTTCTTC.